Described below is a single T cell receptor (beta chain) sequence and its context. It has no known antigen specificity. Per-base quality was not reported, and no clone a single base away is much larger than it. This entry is derived from a study of cytomegalovirus exposure and HLA in healthy donors (dated by TCRdb to 2017 to 2019). At the level of the whole study: An earlier analysis of roughly 630 of the donors reported 250 to 300 Gb of sequence data and roughly 110 million unique TCR beta sequences from around 200 million T cells. A later analysis re-examined previously published TCR beta repertoires from over 500 donors and added high-resolution HLA genotyping to investigate patterns of TCR occurrence. The study aimed to test whether cataloging public T cell receptors could reveal signatures of past pathogen exposure. A later genetic analysis used genome-wide SNP genotypes for about 60% of the roughly 700 donors, treating that subset as a discovery cohort. In the later analysis, no new phenotypic data were used to find candidate immune exposures; instead, reliance was placed on TCR beta sequences and their occurrence across donors. Donor age, sex, ethnicity and CMV serostatus were compiled alongside the repertoire data. Typing coverage varied by locus: roughly 629-640 donors for A, B, C, DRB1 and DQB1; more than 500 for DQA1; over 600 for DPA1; more than 450 for DPB1. Every repertoire in the discovery cohort had been generated on one and the same sequencing platform. The study profiled the T cell repertoires of 666 subjects by immunosequencing and related them to cytomegalovirus serostatus. Of the 398 genotyped donors, roughly 85% fell in the genetic ancestry cluster associated with self-reported Caucasian donors. HLA typing covered class I and class II loci at four-digit resolution. About 280 gigabases of sequencing data and approximately 84 million unique TCR sequences were included in an early release covering around 600 HLA-typed donors. Because of strong linkage in the cohort, a few DR-DQ haplotypes were treated as single units for association and clustering. To decide whether each TCR beta V gene segment behaved as functional or pseudogenic, an earlier analysis of several hundred of the donors relied on high-throughput TCR beta sequencing. Along with the roughly 670-subject first cohort, a separate validation cohort of 120 different subjects was used. To predict cytomegalovirus infection status, the study brought together high-throughput TCR immunosequencing, statistical association of individual TCRs with disease status, and machine learning. Among about 390 genotyped donors of the cohort, an average of around 240,000 unique TCR beta nucleotide sequences were sequenced per donor, around 20% of them non-productive.

What the study reported, not specific to this receptor: Strong co-occurrence of HLA alleles, especially DR and DQ, made assigning TCR associations to individual alleles difficult. In a later analysis, about 17,000 TCR beta sequences were associated with specific HLA alleles at a false discovery rate of 0.05. The only immune exposure information available for the cohort was CMV serostatus. A cluster of highly shared sequence variants was judged likely to be a technical artifact of the sequencing pipeline. In vitro tests confirmed that a few of the cytomegalovirus-associated TCR beta chains recognize cytomegalovirus antigens. The authors suggested that the approach could potentially be generalized to other disease states and immunological phenotypes. This cohort had only TCR beta chains sequenced, and the lack of alpha or paired-chain data limited which features could be detected. In a later analysis, several top co-occurrence clusters were reported to appear linked to parvovirus B19, influenza, CMV and Epstein-Barr virus. In a later genetic analysis, fewer N-insertions in productive TCRs were reported among donors in an Asian-associated ancestry cluster than the roughly 700-donor mean. A further reported finding was that TCR beta sequences accurately predicted the HLA-A and HLA-B alleles for most subjects in the first cohort. Roughly uniform sequencing depth across donors was assumed in presence/absence analyses, although this assumption may not hold. In an earlier analysis of some 540 of the donors, most TCR beta V segments appeared in productive rearrangements about 87% or about 30% of the time, broadly matching IMGT annotations. In a later analysis, TCR association rates were found to vary across HLA loci, with the most associated TCRs seen for DRB1 alleles and the fewest for HLA-C alleles. A later analysis found that HLA-associated TCR beta chains were more clonally expanded and had lower generation probabilities than equally common non-associated chains. In a later genetic analysis, a missense DCLRE1C variant was associated with V-gene and J-gene trimming of TCR beta chains, and the association was replicated in an independent cohort. According to a later analysis, most CMV-associated TCR beta chains appeared to be HLA-restricted, and the HLA associations seemed to be driven largely by CMV exposure. The classifier was reported to diagnose cytomegalovirus status with high specificity and sensitivity in both the original cohort and the validation cohort. The earlier analysis of around 600 of the donors excluded some 16 rarely observed V segments, including chromosome 9 orphons, because counts were too low. The study gave a list of under 200 TCR beta chains associated with cytomegalovirus. Correlated functional status among segregating V segments might be attributable to linkage disequilibrium, but an unknown experimental factor could not be ruled out. Across donors, most TCR sequences were observed very rarely, whereas some public TCRs were present in many individuals. Because HLA typing was missing for some donors at each locus, association tests included only the typed subset.

The cohort comprised more than 550 healthy bone marrow donors. At the time of sampling, all cohort members were nominally healthy, though unrecorded immune exposures were likely present. The donor tested CMV seronegative, placing the donor among the 300 to 400 seronegative members of the cohort. A peripheral blood sample was provided by each donor, and peripheral blood mononuclear cells were used for TCR beta sequencing. The Qiagen DNeasy Blood Extraction Kit was used to extract genomic DNA from the blood cell samples. Receptors were amplified or captured by the immunoSEQ multiplex PCR assay. For the multiplex PCR, a mixture combining 60 forward primers for TCR Vbeta segments and 13 reverse primers for TCR Jbeta segments was used. Amplification of the CDR3 region of rearranged TCR beta genes was performed with a multiplex PCR assay on genomic DNA. Amplified TCR beta libraries were sequenced as 87-base-pair reads on the Illumina HiSeq System. Per the original workflow: Across the roughly 700 repertoires, a later analysis counted around 80 million unique TCR beta chains, some 11 million of which were shared by at least two donors. Raw reads were error-corrected and collapsed into unique sequences by a nearest-neighbor algorithm in which closely related sequences were merged to remove PCR and sequencing errors. To assign V, D and J gene segments, CDR3 sequences were aligned to IMGT reference sequences. For a sequence to be retained, a match of at least six nucleotides was required to both a V gene segment and a J gene segment. A rearrangement was called productive if the CDR3 had no stop codons and remained in frame with V and J, and every other rearrangement was called non-productive. Following IMGT convention, CDR3 was defined as the stretch from the second conserved V-encoded cysteine to the conserved J-encoded phenylalanine. The earlier analysis of about 570 of the donors excluded any sequence lacking an unambiguous match to a single V gene segment. An earlier analysis of a few hundred of the donors called V segments functional above 56.7% productive rearrangements and segregating when the between-donor standard deviation exceeded 5%. A statistical classification framework was developed to diagnose cytomegalovirus status using the catalog of TCR beta chain sequences. V and J gene assignment, in a later analysis, came from comparing TCR nucleotide sequences with IMGT/GENE-DB human TR gene sequences. In a later analysis, CDR3 sequences and most-parsimonious VDJ recombination scenarios were assigned using the TCRdist pipeline. In a later analysis, each TCR beta chain was defined by its CDR3 amino acid sequence together with its V-gene family, and reads lacking a unique V-gene family were excluded. A later analysis removed 592 highly shared, low-generation-probability nucleotide sequences to deal with suspected cross-contamination and a sequencing artifact. A later analysis calculated a clonal expansion index for each public chain from normalized within-repertoire ranks of inferred template counts. In a later analysis, generation probabilities were computed using a VDJ recombination model fitted to out-of-frame rearrangements, and the results were checked against IGoR. A later analysis scored TCR-TCR, TCR-HLA and TCR-CMV co-occurrence with hypergeometric tests, applying a repertoire-size bias correction to TCR pairs. False discovery rates were estimated in a later analysis by permuting HLA or CMV assignments 20 times. In a later analysis, co-occurring TCRs were grouped using DBSCAN, with TCRdist sequence similarity added in when clustering inside HLA-allele-positive subsets. Repertoires with fewer than 30,000 or more than 120,000 public chains, plus five repertoires with anomalous nucleotide sharing, were excluded from co-occurrence clustering. TCRdb obtained this table from immuneACCESS and retained in-frame rearrangements with V and J assigned. These tables miss some clones; where compared with another copy, unresolved V genes account for less than half of the shortfall, and the remainder is unexplained. V and J calls and clone size are given by that table; D and trimming were obtained from the DNA. The sample contains approximately 150,000 clones, 70% to 80% of them found a single time. The top ten hold approximately 1.3% of the sample.

The TCR comes from a man aged 30 to 39 in good health and CMV-seronegative. Sequences were obtained from PBMCs.

The DNA reads as follows: TGTGCCAGCAGCGTAGACGCCGGGCAGGGAGAGGGAGGGGTCGCGAACACCGGGGAGCTGTTTTTT. Protein translation: CASSVDAGQGEGGVANTGELFF. The V and J segments used are TRBV9 and TRBJ2-2; TRBD2 lines up with 7 middle nucleotides. Here V drops 0 bases and J drops 0 bases, and the junction holds 20 bases not matched to any gene. The CDR1 and CDR2 encoded by the germline V gene are SGDLS and YYNGEE. The cysteine opens and the phenylalanine closes a CDR3 of 22 amino acids. The only DNA kept is the CDR3, 66 bases in frame from the first base. Where the CDR3 stops, the reference TRBV9 and TRBJ2-2 genes take over; the full variable domain is DSGVTQTPKHLITATGQRVTLRCSPRSGDLSVYWYQQSLDQGLQFLIQYYNGEERAKGNILERFSAQQFPDLHSELNLSSLELGDSALYFCASSVDAGQGEGGVANTGELFFGEGSRLTVL.